A selection of T cell receptor beta chains follows, all from one sample in a study of cytomegalovirus exposure and HLA in healthy donors. Using immunoSEQ multiplex PCR, the repertoire was profiled, and TCRdb retains in-frame clones only, with some absent. The sample has roughly 200,000 clones, roughly 9.5% seen once. Sequenced material: PBMCs. The origin of the receptors is a woman in her twenties or thirties in good health and CMV-seropositive. CDR3s include the opening cysteine and the closing phenylalanine or tryptophan. The order of the fields is clone size, J gene, D gene, V gene, CDR3 protein, CDR3 DNA. A D gene is named only where the DNA matches it firmly. Rows may omit the clone size; those that give it use once, few, many or a size class.

.	TRBJ2-7	.	TRBV7-8	CASSLGAFYEQYF	TGTGCCAGCAGCTTAGGGGCCTTCTACGAGCAGTACTTC
few	TRBJ2-3	.	TRBV7-9	CASSLPRRADTQYF	TGTGCCAGCAGCTTACCCCGGCGGGCAGATACGCAGTATTTT
few	TRBJ2-7	TRBD2	TRBV30	CAWNSGESYEQYF	TGTGCCTGGAATAGCGGGGAATCCTACGAGCAGTACTTC
few	TRBJ2-7	.	TRBV15	CATSRESGLVREQYF	TGTGCCACCAGCAGAGAGTCGGGACTGGTACGCGAGCAGTACTTC
.	TRBJ2-7	TRBD2	TRBV11-2	CASSSLAGGRYEQYF	TGTGCCAGCAGCAGTCTAGCGGGAGGTCGCTACGAGCAGTACTTC
.	TRBJ2-1	TRBD1	TRBV7-3	CASSWKGTGGNNEQFF	TGTGCCAGCAGCTGGAAAGGGACAGGGGGCAACAATGAGCAGTTCTTC
few	TRBJ2-5	.	TRBV6-6	CASTRVPGTQYF	TGTGCCAGCACGCGAGTTCCAGGGACCCAGTACTTC
few	TRBJ1-2	.	TRBV4-1	CASSQVRGKVYGYTF	TGCGCCAGCAGCCAAGTAAGGGGGAAGGTCTATGGCTACACCTTC
many	TRBJ1-4	TRBD1	TRBV5-4	CASSLTGKNEKLFF	TGTGCCAGCAGCCTGACAGGGAAGAATGAAAAACTGTTTTTT
few	TRBJ1-2	TRBD1	TRBV29-1	CSVPDRARGYTF	TGCAGCGTTCCGGACAGGGCTCGGGGCTACACCTTC
.	TRBJ2-2	.	TRBV5-4	CASSYDRNTGELFF	TGTGCCAGCAGCTACGACAGAAACACCGGGGAGCTGTTTTTT
few	TRBJ2-6	.	TRBV27	CASTPRLTGANVLTF	TGTGCCAGCACCCCCAGGCTGACTGGGGCCAACGTCCTGACTTTC
few	TRBJ2-5	TRBD1	TRBV7-2	CASSLVQGVETQYF	TGTGCCAGCAGCTTAGTACAGGGGGTGGAGACCCAGTACTTC
.	TRBJ2-5	TRBD1	TRBV7-6	CASSQGVEEETQYF	TGTGCCAGCAGCCAGGGGGTAGAGGAAGAGACCCAGTACTTC
.	TRBJ1-2	.	TRBV5-4	CASSFRGGGGGYGYTF	TGTGCCAGCAGCTTTCGGGGCGGGGGGGGAGGCTATGGCTACACCTTC
few	TRBJ2-5	TRBD2	TRBV2	CASSASGLWGETQYF	TGTGCCAGCAGTGCTAGCGGCCTCTGGGGCGAGACCCAGTACTTC
few	TRBJ1-2	.	TRBV30	CAWCRGVEDGYTF	TGTGCCTGGTGCCGGGGGGTAGAGGATGGCTACACCTTC
.	TRBJ1-5	TRBD1	TRBV30	CAWSTGYQPQHF	TGTGCCTGGTCGACAGGGTATCAGCCCCAGCATTTT
.	TRBJ1-2	.	TRBV5-1	CASSSTPGGYGYTF	TGCGCCAGCAGCTCGACCCCGGGTGGCTATGGCTACACCTTC
.	TRBJ1-5	.	TRBV27	CASSGGGRPQHF	TGTGCCAGCAGTGGGGGGGGGAGGCCCCAGCATTTT
few	TRBJ2-1	.	TRBV6-1	CASSEAGGRRQFF	TGTGCCAGCAGTGAAGCCGGAGGGAGGAGGCAGTTCTTC
few	TRBJ2-3	TRBD2	TRBV5-1	CASSLAGYDTDTQYF	TGCGCCAGCAGTTTAGCGGGCTACGACACAGATACGCAGTATTTT
few	TRBJ2-4	TRBD1	TRBV5-1	CASSGALPGQLAKNIQYF	TGCGCCAGCAGCGGAGCCCTTCCGGGACAGCTCGCCAAAAACATTCAGTACTTC
many	TRBJ1-2	.	TRBV6-1	CASRRGLANYGYTF	TGTGCCAGCAGGCGGGGTCTAGCTAACTATGGCTACACCTTC
.	TRBJ2-3	TRBD2	TRBV27	CASSTRLAGRTDTQYF	TGTGCCAGCAGTACCCGACTAGCGGGACGCACAGATACGCAGTATTTT
.	TRBJ2-1	.	TRBV25-1	CASSEAAVKSSYNEQFF	TGTGCCAGCAGTGAAGCGGCTGTGAAGAGCTCCTACAATGAGCAGTTCTTC
.	TRBJ1-3	.	TRBV5-5	CASDPGYGNTIYF	TGTGCCAGCGATCCAGGGTACGGAAACACCATATATTTT
few	TRBJ2-1	TRBD1	TRBV6-4	CASSDRSTGWNEQFF	TGTGCCAGCAGTGATAGGTCGACAGGGTGGAATGAGCAGTTCTTC
.	TRBJ2-7	.	TRBV6-5	CASSRKGVYEQYF	TGTGCCAGCAGCCGCAAAGGGGTCTACGAGCAGTACTTC
few	TRBJ2-3	.	TRBV27	CASSLNPTGSADTQYF	TGTGCCAGCAGTTTAAACCCCACGGGGTCGGCGGATACGCAGTATTTT
.	TRBJ2-5	.	TRBV21-1	CASSKGDGRRETQYF	TGTGCCAGCAGCAAAGGCGACGGGAGAAGGGAGACCCAGTACTTC
few	TRBJ2-1	.	TRBV7-3	CASSLYSGVEQFF	TGTGCCAGCAGCTTGTATTCCGGGGTTGAGCAGTTCTTC
.	TRBJ1-6	TRBD1	TRBV7-2	CASSRTGTDYNSPLHF	TGTGCCAGCAGTCGGACCGGGACAGACTATAATTCACCCCTCCACTTT
.	TRBJ2-7	TRBD2	TRBV5-1	CASSFGSGIYEQYF	TGCGCCAGCAGCTTCGGTAGCGGGATCTACGAGCAGTACTTC
.	TRBJ2-1	TRBD2	TRBV5-1	CASSPGTSGSNEQFF	TGCGCCAGCAGCCCCGGGACTAGCGGATCCAATGAGCAGTTCTTC
.	TRBJ1-1	TRBD1	TRBV14	CASSSQGRGRTEAFF	TGTGCCAGCAGCTCACAGGGCAGGGGGAGGACTGAAGCTTTCTTT
few	TRBJ2-3	.	TRBV6-5	CASSRTASTDTQYF	TGTGCCAGCAGCCGGACTGCTAGCACAGATACGCAGTATTTT
few	TRBJ2-7	TRBD2	TRBV10-1	CASSGTSGYEQYF	TGCGCCAGCAGTGGGACTAGCGGTTACGAGCAGTACTTC
few	TRBJ1-2	.	TRBV6-1	CASSVQRYYGYTF	TGTGCCAGCAGTGTACAGAGATACTATGGCTACACCTTC
.	TRBJ2-5	TRBD2	TRBV30	CAWRGGLAGGEAQYF	TGTGCCTGGAGAGGTGGGCTAGCGGGAGGTGAGGCCCAGTACTTC
.	TRBJ2-1	TRBD1	TRBV18	CASSPGTGNYNEQFF	TGTGCCAGCTCACCAGGGACAGGGAACTACAATGAGCAGTTCTTC
few	TRBJ2-1	TRBD1	TRBV11-2	CASSLGQGGSYNEQFF	TGTGCCAGCAGCCTCGGACAGGGGGGGTCCTACAATGAGCAGTTCTTC
.	TRBJ2-7	.	TRBV7-9	CASSSAENSYEQYF	TGTGCCAGCAGCTCTGCCGAGAACTCCTACGAGCAGTACTTC
few	TRBJ2-7	TRBD2	TRBV5-6	CASSSGGVPVDF	TGTGCCAGCAGCTCGGGAGGGGTCCCTGTGGACTTC
.	TRBJ1-4	TRBD1	TRBV5-1	CASSKGAPNEKLFF	TGCGCCAGCAGCAAGGGGGCTCCGAATGAAAAACTGTTTTTT
few	TRBJ2-1	TRBD2	TRBV9	CASSVAGGPNEQFF	TGTGCCAGCAGCGTAGCGGGAGGGCCCAATGAGCAGTTCTTC
.	TRBJ1-2	TRBD1	TRBV9	CASSPRTGAANYGYTF	TGTGCCAGCAGCCCGAGAACAGGGGCTGCCAACTATGGCTACACCTTC
few	TRBJ1-1	TRBD1	TRBV18	CASSPQKGQRNTEAFF	TGTGCCAGCTCACCCCAGAAGGGACAGAGGAACACTGAAGCTTTCTTT
few	TRBJ1-1	.	TRBV5-5	CASSLSGFEAFF	TGTGCCAGCAGCTTATCGGGTTTTGAAGCTTTCTTT